This TCR beta chain stems from a study of T cells in narcolepsy. For the study at large: Patients with NT1 or NT2 and healthy control donors were enrolled. Regarding the study as a whole: Reportedly, autoreactive clonotypes were serially detected in patients' blood but not controls'. Same-patient CSF and blood CD4+ T cell clonotypes included HCRT-specific and TRIB2-specific autoreactive ones.

Trimming at V came to 4 bases and at J to 1 base, leaving 0 bases not matched to a gene. Germline-derived CDR1 and CDR2 are LNHDA and SQIVND (reference sequence). The CDR3 sequence is 14 residues long. The assay was immunoSEQ multiplex PCR, and TCRdb's table has in-frame clones only and misses some. The sample includes tens of thousands of clones, about 90% of them seen just once. In the case of this clone: Its matching antigen is unknown.

The source is a human donor in good health. The gene calls are TRBV19 and TRBJ2-3; 9 nucleotides match TRBD2. The sample consisted of memory (CD45RA-) CD4+ T cells from blood. The CDR3 DNA reads as TGTGCCAGTAGTAGCGGGGGGGGCACAGATACGCAGTATTTT. This gives the protein CASSSGGGTDTQYF.